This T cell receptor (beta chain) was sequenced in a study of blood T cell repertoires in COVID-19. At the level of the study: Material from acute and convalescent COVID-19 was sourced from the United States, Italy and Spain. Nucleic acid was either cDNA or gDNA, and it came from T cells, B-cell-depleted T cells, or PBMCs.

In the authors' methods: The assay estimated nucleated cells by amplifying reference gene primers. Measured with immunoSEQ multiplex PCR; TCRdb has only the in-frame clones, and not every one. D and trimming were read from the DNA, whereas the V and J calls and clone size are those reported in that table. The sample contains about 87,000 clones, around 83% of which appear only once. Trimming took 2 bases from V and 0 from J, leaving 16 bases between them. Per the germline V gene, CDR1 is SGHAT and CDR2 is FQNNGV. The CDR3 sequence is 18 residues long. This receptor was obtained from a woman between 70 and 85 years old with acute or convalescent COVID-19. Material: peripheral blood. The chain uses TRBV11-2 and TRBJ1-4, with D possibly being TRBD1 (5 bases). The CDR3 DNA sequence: TGTGCCAGCAGCTTAAAGGGGCAGTTCCTTGCAACTAATGAAAAACTGTTTTTT. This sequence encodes CASSLKGQFLATNEKLFF.